Listed below are T cell receptor beta chains from one sample, sequenced in a study of regulatory T cells in long-lasting Graves disease. TCRdb re-called the multiplex PCR reads with MiXCR, one entry per CDR3 protein. Altogether approximately 440,000 distinct CDR3 sequences are present, roughly a quarter being singletons, with the ten largest covering over 25%. Sample: peripheral blood mononuclear cells (PBMCs), taken when the disease was refractory, from a patient treated with antithyroid drugs. The receptor set was obtained from a female donor with Graves disease. Each CDR3 is given with its conserved first and last residue. Fields, in order: D gene, V gene, clone size, J gene, CDR3 protein, CDR3 DNA. The D gene is left open where the match is weak. Clone size is stated in some rows and not others, as once, few, many or a class when expanded.

>.|TRBV6-2/TRBV6-3|.|TRBJ2-5
CASSDRDGEETQYF
TGTGCCAGCAGTGACCGGGACGGCGAGGAGACCCAGTACTTC
>.|TRBV6-5|many|TRBJ2-5
CASSYNQETQYF
TGTGCCAGCAGTTACAACCAAGAGACCCAGTACTTC
>.|TRBV7-2|few|TRBJ1-6
CASSLTASNSPLHF
TGTGCCAGCAGCTTAACAGCCTCTAATTCACCCCTCCACTTT
>TRBD2|TRBV12-3/TRBV12-4|many|TRBJ2-4
CASSLGGVNIQYF
TGTGCCAGCAGTTTGGGGGGGGTAAACATTCAGTACTTC
>.|TRBV6-1|many|TRBJ1-4
CASRVIATNEKLFF
TGTGCCAGCAGGGTCATAGCAACTAATGAAAAACTGTTTTTT
>.|TRBV11-2|.|TRBJ1-6
CASSLVEDSAPLHF
TGTGCCAGCAGCTTAGTCGAGGACTCTGCACCCCTCCACTTT
>TRBD2|TRBV19|.|TRBJ2-2
CASNPRPLAGAHTGELFF
TGTGCCAGTAACCCCCGACCTCTAGCGGGAGCGCACACCGGGGAGCTGTTTTTT
>.|TRBV20-1|.|TRBJ1-2
CSAPFRGDRYGYTF
TGCAGTGCTCCCTTTCGGGGGGATCGGTATGGCTACACCTTC
>.|TRBV28|.|TRBJ2-3
CASSFRFSTDTQYF
TGTGCCAGCAGTTTCCGGTTCAGCACAGATACGCAGTATTTT
>TRBD1|TRBV12-3/TRBV12-4|few|TRBJ1-6
CASSEYPGQGARLWSPLHF
TGTGCCAGCAGCGAATACCCGGGACAGGGGGCTCGCCTGTGGTCACCCCTCCACTTT
>.|TRBV16|few|TRBJ1-1
CASSHYSGMNTEAFF
TGTGCCAGCAGCCATTATTCAGGGATGAACACTGAAGCTTTCTTT
>.|TRBV6-2/TRBV6-3|many|TRBJ1-3
CASSDWWGPGNTIYF
TGTGCCAGCAGTGATTGGTGGGGACCTGGAAACACCATATATTTT
>.|TRBV13|many|TRBJ2-7
CASSLEVGDEQYF
TGTGCCAGCAGCTTAGAGGTAGGGGACGAGCAGTACTTC
>.|TRBV2|.|TRBJ2-3
CASPPGDTQYF
TGTGCCAGCCCGCCGGGAGATACGCAGTATTTT
>.|TRBV30|.|TRBJ1-5
CAWSAGVDQPQHF
TGTGCCTGGAGTGCCGGGGTTGATCAGCCCCAGCATTTT
>.|TRBV5-6|.|TRBJ1-1
CASSDRLMNTEAFF
TGTGCCAGCAGCGACAGGTTAATGAACACTGAAGCTTTCTTT
>.|TRBV20-1|few|TRBJ2-7
CSASDESYEQYF
TGCAGTGCTAGTGACGAGTCCTACGAGCAGTACTTC
>.|TRBV7-9|few|TRBJ1-1
CASSLQDGEAFF
TGTGCCAGCAGCCTGCAAGACGGTGAAGCTTTCTTT
>TRBD1|TRBV7-2|few|TRBJ1-1
CASSLGVGGQGTEAFF
TGTGCCAGCAGCTTAGGGGTTGGGGGACAGGGGACTGAAGCTTTCTTT
>.|TRBV28|many|TRBJ1-2
CASSSRGEGDGYTF
TGTGCCAGCAGTTCCCGTGGGGAGGGGGATGGCTACACCTTC
>.|TRBV5-1|.|TRBJ2-2
CASSLVVGELFF
TGCGCCAGCAGCTTGGTGGTCGGGGAGCTGTTTTTT
>.|TRBV10-3|once|TRBJ1-5
CAADSGGQPQHF
TGTGCCGCGGACTCGGGGGGTCAGCCCCAGCATTTT
>.|TRBV27|.|TRBJ1-2
CASGLSPPGGAVWGYTF
TGTGCCAGCGGTTTATCCCCCCCAGGAGGGGCCGTTTGGGGCTACACCTTC
>TRBD2|TRBV12-3/TRBV12-4|few|TRBJ2-3
CASRKTSGFSTDTQYF
TGTGCCAGCAGGAAGACTAGCGGGTTTAGCACAGATACGCAGTATTTT
>.|TRBV2|.|TRBJ2-1
CASTRYNEQFF
TGTGCCAGCACGAGGTACAATGAGCAGTTCTTC
>TRBD1|TRBV5-8|.|TRBJ1-1
CASRPQGATNTEAFF
TGTGCCAGCAGGCCACAGGGGGCGACGAACACTGAAGCTTTCTTT
>TRBD1|TRBV6-1|many|TRBJ1-2
CASKWDRVGYTF
TGTGCCAGCAAATGGGACAGGGTTGGCTACACCTTC
>.|TRBV12-3/TRBV12-4|.|TRBJ1-1
CASSILTGTEAFF
TGTGCCAGCAGTATACTAACAGGTACTGAAGCTTTCTTT
>TRBD1|TRBV24-1|many|TRBJ1-2
CATSAAGTAATNGYTF
TGTGCCACCAGTGCCGCCGGGACAGCGGCAACTAATGGCTACACCTTC
>.|TRBV20-1|many|TRBJ2-7
CSARVQGGSYEQYF
TGCAGTGCTAGAGTCCAGGGTGGGTCCTACGAGCAGTACTTC
>.|TRBV20-1|many|TRBJ1-6
CSARGSNSPLHF
TGCAGTGCGCGGGGTAGTAATTCACCCCTCCACTTT
>.|TRBV7-2|.|TRBJ1-5
CASSSRGGGVGNQPQHF
TGTGCCAGCAGCTCCCGGGGCGGGGGGGTTGGCAATCAGCCCCAGCATTTT
>TRBD1|TRBV29-1|.|TRBJ2-6
CSVGAGQVSGANVLTF
TGCAGCGTGGGGGCGGGACAGGTGTCCGGGGCCAACGTCCTGACTTTC
>.|TRBV7-2|.|TRBJ1-3
CASSLVAGVGNTIYF
TGTGCCAGCAGCTTAGTTGCGGGGGTTGGAAACACCATATATTTT
>.|TRBV28|many|TRBJ1-1
CASSFDRLEAFF
TGTGCCAGCAGTTTTGATCGGTTAGAAGCTTTCTTT
>.|TRBV15|.|TRBJ1-5
CATSREWEDQPQHF
TGTGCCACCAGCAGAGAATGGGAAGATCAGCCCCAGCATTTT
>TRBD1|TRBV7-9|few|TRBJ2-2
CASSYQGATGELFF
TGTGCCAGCAGCTACCAGGGGGCAACCGGGGAGCTGTTTTTT
>TRBD2|TRBV20-1|.|TRBJ2-7
CSARKLAGGRGEQYF
TGCAGTGCTAGAAAACTAGCGGGAGGTCGAGGCGAGCAGTACTTC
>.|TRBV28|.|TRBJ2-1
CASSFEKRGRRNEQFF
TGTGCCAGCAGTTTTGAGAAGAGGGGTCGTCGAAATGAGCAGTTCTTC
>TRBD2|TRBV2|many|TRBJ2-7
CASSDGYDGRARYEQYF
TGTGCCAGCAGTGATGGTTACGACGGGAGGGCCAGGTACGAGCAGTACTTC
>TRBD1|TRBV2|.|TRBJ1-1
CASSGGDSLEAFF
TGTGCCAGCAGTGGAGGGGACAGCCTGGAGGCTTTCTTT
>TRBD2|TRBV2|many|TRBJ2-2
CASSDVRRGDTGELFF
TGTGCCAGCAGTGATGTAAGGCGGGGGGACACCGGGGAGCTGTTTTTT
>.|TRBV25-1|.|TRBJ1-1
CASSVSEYTEAFF
TGTGCCAGCAGTGTCTCGGAGTACACTGAAGCTTTCTTT
>.|TRBV12-3/TRBV12-4|.|TRBJ2-5
CASTRMGADVIPETQYF
TGTGCCAGCACCCGTATGGGGGCAGATGTCATTCCGGAGACCCAGTACTTC
>.|TRBV19|few|TRBJ1-5
CASTRVMEYNQPQHF
TGTGCCAGTACTCGGGTGATGGAGTACAATCAGCCCCAGCATTTT
>TRBD2|TRBV20-1|many|TRBJ2-5
CSASLGSGSLETQYF
TGCAGTGCTAGCCTCGGTAGCGGGAGCTTGGAGACCCAGTACTTC
>.|TRBV18|.|TRBJ2-7
CASSPTQGHSYEQYF
TGTGCCAGCTCACCTACACAAGGACATTCCTACGAGCAGTACTTC
>TRBD2|TRBV10-3|.|TRBJ2-3
CAIRDPTSGRGDTQYF
TGTGCCATCAGGGATCCGACTAGCGGGAGGGGAGATACGCAGTATTTT
>TRBD1|TRBV15|.|TRBJ1-2
CATSTHARGQDNYGYTF
TGTGCCACCAGCACCCACGCACGGGGACAGGATAACTATGGCTACACCTTC
>.|TRBV5-1|few|TRBJ1-6
CASSLEQGSDSPLHF
TGCGCCAGCAGCTTGGAACAGGGAAGCGATTCACCCCTCCACTTT
>.|TRBV6-2/TRBV6-3|many|TRBJ1-1
CASRVIYDMMAFF
TGTGCCAGCAGAGTTATTTACGACATGATGGCTTTCTTT
>.|TRBV28|many|TRBJ1-2
CASSLWGRGGYTF
TGTGCCAGCAGTTTATGGGGGAGAGGCGGCTACACCTTC
>.|TRBV6-2/TRBV6-3|many|TRBJ1-5
CASSYTIGVTSNQPQHF
TGTGCCAGCAGTTACACAATAGGCGTAACAAGCAATCAGCCCCAGCATTTT
>.|TRBV9|few|TRBJ2-5
CASSLTGRQETQYF
TGTGCCAGCAGCTTAACGGGACGGCAAGAGACCCAGTACTTC